A selection of T cell receptor beta chains follows, all from one sample in a study of vaccination effects on CD4 cells after COVID-19. Repertoires were generated with immunoSEQ multiplex PCR, while TCRdb's copy carries only in-frame clones and drops some. The sample records tens of thousands of clones, 55% to 75% being singletons. Their recognized antigens are unknown. Material: CD4+ T cells from PBMCs cultured with SARS-CoV-2 spike peptides, obtained before COVID-19 vaccination. Receptors were obtained from a human donor who received a COVID-19 vaccine. Each CDR3 is given with its conserved first and last residue. The D gene is left open where the match is weak. The size entry is marked missing in some rows and otherwise reads once, few, many or a size class.

v_call: TRBV4-1
clone_size: NA
d_call: TRBD2
cdr3_length: 16
j_call: TRBJ2-5
cdr3_aa: CASSQGLAANQETQYF
cdr3_nt: TGCGCCAGCAGCCAGGGACTAGCGGCAAACCAAGAGACCCAGTACTTC

v_call: TRBV5-8
clone_size: NA
d_call: TRBD2
cdr3_length: 14
j_call: TRBJ2-5
cdr3_aa: CASSRGTSEETQYF
cdr3_nt: TGTGCCAGCAGCCGCGGGACTAGCGAAGAGACCCAGTACTTC

v_call: TRBV4-2
clone_size: NA
d_call: TRBD2
cdr3_length: 15
j_call: TRBJ2-1
cdr3_aa: CASSLAGASYNEQFF
cdr3_nt: TGTGCCAGCAGCTTAGCGGGGGCCTCCTACAATGAGCAGTTCTTC

v_call: TRBV19
clone_size: NA
d_call: NA
cdr3_length: 14
j_call: TRBJ1-2
cdr3_aa: CASSAREAPYGYTF
cdr3_nt: TGTGCCAGTAGTGCCCGGGAAGCGCCCTATGGCTACACCTTC

v_call: TRBV9
clone_size: NA
d_call: NA
cdr3_length: 13
j_call: TRBJ1-1
cdr3_aa: CASSVRANTEAFF
cdr3_nt: TGTGCCAGCAGCGTAAGGGCAAACACTGAAGCTTTCTTT

v_call: TRBV30
clone_size: NA
d_call: TRBD1
cdr3_length: 13
j_call: TRBJ1-3
cdr3_aa: CAWNRQGGNTIYF
cdr3_nt: TGTGCCTGGAACCGACAGGGGGGAAACACCATATATTTT

v_call: TRBV7-2
clone_size: few
d_call: NA
cdr3_length: 14
j_call: TRBJ1-5
cdr3_aa: CASSFRVGGQPQHF
cdr3_nt: TGTGCCAGCAGCTTTAGGGTTGGCGGTCAGCCCCAGCATTTT

v_call: TRBV10-3
clone_size: NA
d_call: NA
cdr3_length: 13
j_call: TRBJ2-3
cdr3_aa: CAISEPRSPLTIF
cdr3_nt: TGTGCCATCAGTGAGCCTAGGAGCCCTCTGACGATCTTT

v_call: TRBV30
clone_size: NA
d_call: TRBD1
cdr3_length: 16
j_call: TRBJ2-7
cdr3_aa: CAWATRQGSSYYEQYF
cdr3_nt: TGTGCCTGGGCCACACGACAGGGAAGTTCTTACTACGAGCAGTACTTC

v_call: TRBV5-6
clone_size: NA
d_call: NA
cdr3_length: 17
j_call: TRBJ1-2
cdr3_aa: CASSLAGRVIDDYGYTF
cdr3_nt: TGTGCCAGCAGCTTGGCGGGTAGGGTTATTGATGACTATGGCTACACCTTC

v_call: TRBV5-1
clone_size: few
d_call: TRBD2
cdr3_length: 14
j_call: TRBJ2-7
cdr3_aa: CASSGLAGSYEQYF
cdr3_nt: TGCGCCAGCAGCGGACTAGCGGGCTCCTACGAGCAGTACTTC

v_call: TRBV19
clone_size: few
d_call: NA
cdr3_length: 15
j_call: TRBJ2-2
cdr3_aa: CASTPRGRVPGELFF
cdr3_nt: TGTGCCAGTACCCCGAGGGGGAGGGTCCCCGGGGAGCTGTTTTTT

v_call: TRBV5-1
clone_size: few
d_call: TRBD1
cdr3_length: 14
j_call: TRBJ2-3
cdr3_aa: CASSSGQVTDTQYF
cdr3_nt: TGCGCCAGCAGCTCCGGACAGGTCACAGATACGCAGTATTTT

v_call: TRBV7-9
clone_size: NA
d_call: NA
cdr3_length: 16
j_call: TRBJ1-3
cdr3_aa: CASSRRDTSGGNTIYF
cdr3_nt: TGTGCCAGCAGCCGTCGGGACACCTCCGGTGGAAACACCATATATTTT

v_call: TRBV19
clone_size: NA
d_call: NA
cdr3_length: 15
j_call: TRBJ2-7
cdr3_aa: CASSIAPGVSYEQYF
cdr3_nt: TGTGCCAGTAGTATAGCCCCAGGGGTAAGCTACGAGCAGTACTTC

v_call: TRBV28
clone_size: NA
d_call: TRBD1
cdr3_length: 17
j_call: TRBJ2-2
cdr3_aa: CASSLTQGTGNTGELFF
cdr3_nt: TGTGCCAGCAGTTTGACCCAAGGGACAGGAAACACCGGGGAGCTGTTTTTT

v_call: TRBV4-1
clone_size: NA
d_call: NA
cdr3_length: 13
j_call: TRBJ2-1
cdr3_aa: CASSHGTPSEQFF
cdr3_nt: TGCGCCAGCAGCCATGGGACCCCCAGTGAGCAGTTCTTC

v_call: TRBV9
clone_size: NA
d_call: TRBD1
cdr3_length: 14
j_call: TRBJ1-2
cdr3_aa: CASSVGQGAYGYTF
cdr3_nt: TGTGCCAGCAGCGTAGGACAGGGGGCCTATGGCTACACCTTC

v_call: TRBV19
clone_size: NA
d_call: NA
cdr3_length: 14
j_call: TRBJ2-7
cdr3_aa: CASSQVGRSYEQYF
cdr3_nt: TGTGCCAGTAGTCAAGTGGGCAGGTCCTACGAGCAGTACTTC

v_call: TRBV6-5
clone_size: NA
d_call: TRBD1
cdr3_length: 15
j_call: TRBJ2-2
cdr3_aa: CASRAGTDSTGELFF
cdr3_nt: TGTGCCAGCAGAGCCGGGACAGATTCCACCGGGGAGCTGTTTTTT

v_call: TRBV7-2
clone_size: few
d_call: NA
cdr3_length: 14
j_call: TRBJ1-2
cdr3_aa: CASSLALSGYGYTF
cdr3_nt: TGTGCCAGCAGCTTAGCGTTGTCAGGGTATGGCTACACCTTC

v_call: TRBV7-2
clone_size: NA
d_call: TRBD2
cdr3_length: 18
j_call: TRBJ2-6
cdr3_aa: CASSPRGGLIRGANVLTF
cdr3_nt: TGTGCCAGCAGCCCGCGGGGGGGCCTTATACGTGGGGCCAACGTCCTGACTTTC

v_call: TRBV14
clone_size: few
d_call: TRBD1
cdr3_length: 15
j_call: TRBJ1-1
cdr3_aa: CASSQGGTVYTEAFF
cdr3_nt: TGTGCCAGCAGCCAAGGGGGGACAGTCTACACTGAAGCTTTCTTT

v_call: TRBV28
clone_size: NA
d_call: NA
cdr3_length: 14
j_call: TRBJ1-6
cdr3_aa: CASSSTLYNSPLHF
cdr3_nt: TGTGCCAGCAGTTCGACCCTCTATAATTCACCCCTCCACTTT

v_call: TRBV30
clone_size: NA
d_call: TRBD1
cdr3_length: 15
j_call: TRBJ2-3
cdr3_aa: CAWRSQGAGADTQYF
cdr3_nt: TGTGCCTGGAGGTCGCAGGGGGCAGGGGCAGATACGCAGTATTTT

v_call: TRBV29-1
clone_size: NA
d_call: TRBD2
cdr3_length: 16
j_call: TRBJ2-5
cdr3_aa: CSVGRLAGGIGETQYF
cdr3_nt: TGCAGCGTTGGACGGCTAGCGGGAGGCATAGGGGAGACCCAGTACTTC

v_call: TRBV6-1
clone_size: few
d_call: NA
cdr3_length: 11
j_call: TRBJ1-1
cdr3_aa: CASSERKGAFF
cdr3_nt: TGTGCCAGCAGTGAAAGGAAAGGGGCTTTCTTT

v_call: TRBV28
clone_size: few
d_call: NA
cdr3_length: 14
j_call: TRBJ1-2
cdr3_aa: CASSLSGGTYGYTF
cdr3_nt: TGTGCCAGCAGTTTGAGTGGGGGCACCTATGGCTACACCTTC

v_call: TRBV6-5
clone_size: NA
d_call: NA
cdr3_length: 13
j_call: TRBJ1-2
cdr3_aa: CASATGRRFGYTF
cdr3_nt: TGTGCCAGCGCTACAGGGAGGAGGTTTGGCTACACCTTC

v_call: TRBV7-3
clone_size: NA
d_call: NA
cdr3_length: 15
j_call: TRBJ2-1
cdr3_aa: CASSPRGSIVGEQFF
cdr3_nt: TGTGCCAGCAGCCCCAGGGGAAGCATCGTAGGGGAGCAGTTCTTC

v_call: TRBV2
clone_size: NA
d_call: NA
cdr3_length: 15
j_call: TRBJ1-2
cdr3_aa: CASSEAGQGTYGYTF
cdr3_nt: TGTGCCAGCAGTGAAGCGGGGCAGGGGACCTATGGCTACACCTTC

v_call: TRBV7-8
clone_size: NA
d_call: NA
cdr3_length: 16
j_call: TRBJ1-3
cdr3_aa: CASSDRTALLGNTIYF
cdr3_nt: TGTGCCAGCAGCGACCGGACAGCCCTTTTGGGAAACACCATATATTTT

v_call: TRBV18
clone_size: NA
d_call: NA
cdr3_length: 13
j_call: TRBJ2-6
cdr3_aa: CASSTAGANVLTF
cdr3_nt: TGTGCCAGCTCAACAGCGGGGGCCAACGTCCTGACTTTC

v_call: TRBV6-5
clone_size: NA
d_call: TRBD2
cdr3_length: 16
j_call: TRBJ2-1
cdr3_aa: CASSYLLAGGPYEQFF
cdr3_nt: TGTGCCAGCAGTTACCTTCTAGCGGGAGGGCCGTATGAGCAGTTCTTC

v_call: TRBV4-2
clone_size: NA
d_call: NA
cdr3_length: 13
j_call: TRBJ2-1
cdr3_aa: CASSQRADNEQFF
cdr3_nt: TGTGCCAGCAGCCAAAGAGCGGACAATGAGCAGTTCTTC

v_call: TRBV10-3
clone_size: NA
d_call: TRBD2
cdr3_length: 13
j_call: TRBJ2-7
cdr3_aa: CAISGGGTYEQYF
cdr3_nt: TGTGCCATCAGTGGGGGGGGTACCTACGAGCAGTACTTC

v_call: TRBV9
clone_size: NA
d_call: NA
cdr3_length: 14
j_call: TRBJ1-1
cdr3_aa: CASSVGVLETEAFF
cdr3_nt: TGTGCCAGCAGCGTAGGGGTCCTAGAGACTGAAGCTTTCTTT